A single sample gave rise to the 18 T cell receptor beta chains below, sequenced in a study of T cells in Graves' hyperthyroidism and ophthalmopathy (dated by TCRdb to the late 2010s). Libraries were prepared through multiplex PCR. The listed sequencing device is Illumina HiSeq 2000. The TCR beta CDR3 regions were amplified from RNA transcripts. The first round of RT-PCR for the TCR CDR3 was performed with the HTBI primer set and the Qiagen OneStep RT-PCR kit. TCRdb reworked the public reads: Q25 trimming with fastp, MiXCR clone assembly, productive beta chains retained. Rows matching on CDR3 protein sequence are summarized as one entry with the most common DNA and genes. The sample table holds almost 250,000 distinct CDR3 sequences, of which approximately 25% were seen once. The top ten hold around 40% of the sample. Specimen: blood. These receptors originate from a woman aged 40 to 50 with Graves' ophthalmopathy.

V usage is TRBV28 and J usage is TRBJ1-5, with D hard to call. Germline CDR1 MDHEN, CDR2 SYDVKM. The CDR3 sequence is 15 residues long. The V gene lost 6 bases and the J gene lost 2 bases, with 14 bases spanning the gap. The CDR3 spells CASSRHGDGNQPQHF. CDR3 DNA sequence: TGTGCCAGCAGCCGACATGGGGATGGCAATCAGCCCCAGCATTTT.

This clonotype was counted at least ten times. The chain couples TRBV6-4 to TRBJ2-5, with D perhaps TRBD2 (5 bases). CDR3 length: 19 residues. Looked up from germline, CDR1 is MRHNA and CDR2 is SNTAGT. V was trimmed by 2 bases and J by 1 base, leaving 23 bases between them. CDR3 sequence: CASSDPLIGSVVFQETQYF. For the CDR3, the DNA is TGTGCCAGCAGTGACCCCCTTATAGGGAGTGTTGTTTTCCAAGAGACCCAGTACTTC.

This clonotype has a count of ten or more. The rearrangement links TRBV7-8 to TRBJ2-7, with 7 bases lining up with TRBD1. The germline gives CDR1 SGHVS, CDR2 FQNEAQ. V lost 1 base and J lost 7; bases outside the gene matches: 13. This CDR3 is built from 16 residues. This chain's CDR3 is CASSLETTGPSGEQYF. The CDR3, as DNA: TGTGCCAGCAGCTTAGAGACGACAGGGCCCTCGGGGGAGCAGTACTTC.

There are many counts of this clonotype. The CDR3 DNA reads TGTGCCAGCCTGGTATTCGGGGGAGTCTACGAGCAGTACTTC. It codes for CASLVFGGVYEQYF. The chain recombines TRBV2 with TRBJ2-7, with a possible D match to TRBD2 (6 bases). In germline, CDR1 is SNHLY, CDR2 FYNNEI. Trimming stripped 8 bases from V and 3 bases from J, with 17 bases between. The CDR3 runs 14 residues.

J is TRBJ2-7 and V is TRBV28; maybe TRBD1 (5 bases). This CDR3 region has 18 residues. With 3 bases removed from V and 5 bases from J, the gap between germline ends came to 26 bases. Per the germline V gene, CDR1 is MDHEN and CDR2 is SYDVKM. The CDR3 DNA sequence: TGTGCCAGCAGTTTCACAGCCCTCAAACTTGAGCAACAGGACGAGCAGTACTTC. It translates to CASSFTALKLEQQDEQYF.

This clonotype came up many times. This sequence joins TRBV27 and TRBJ1-3; D gene uncertain. Germline V lookup: CDR1 MNHEY, CDR2 SMNVEV (reference sequence). There are 13 residues in the CDR3. Trimming stripped 2 bases from V and 1 base from J, with 3 bases between. The CDR3 loop reads CASSLRSGNTIYF. Here the CDR3 DNA reads TGTGCCAGCAGTTTACGATCTGGAAACACCATATATTTT.

The V call is TRBV9, the J call TRBJ2-6; 8 bases match TRBD2. With V trimmed by 0 bases and J by 4 bases, 9 bases remained unmatched. The germline gives CDR1 SGDLS, CDR2 YYNGEE. The CDR3 is 18 residues long. CDR3 coding DNA: TGTGCCAGCAGCGTAGGGAGCGGGAGATATTTGGGGGCCAACGTCCTGACTTTC. This translates into CASSVGSGRYLGANVLTF. The variable domain in full, with the rest retrieved from reference TRBV9 and TRBJ2-6, is DSGVTQTPKHLITATGQRVTLRCSPRSGDLSVYWYQQSLDQGLQFLIQYYNGEERAKGNILERFSAQQFPDLHSELNLSSLELGDSALYFCASSVGSGRYLGANVLTFGAGSRLTVL.

There are many counts of this clonotype. This sequence joins TRBV10-3 and TRBJ2-7; 7 positions match TRBD2. Germline V lookup: CDR1 ENHRY, CDR2 SYGVKD. The CDR3 has 14 amino acids. Losses at the gene ends were 10 bases for V and 4 bases for J; bases not matched to a gene: 13. The CDR3 region is CATREGRERYEQYF. The CDR3 DNA is TGTGCCACCCGCGAGGGGCGGGAGAGGTACGAGCAGTACTTC.

Points on this clonotype: Here the CDR3 omits its conserved ending phenylalanine or tryptophan, so a read error is the likely source. In nucleotides, the CDR3 is TGTGCCACCAGCCTAGGACAGAATAATGGTTACACCTCC. It specifies CATSLGQNNGYTS. The rearrangement uses TRBV19 and TRBJ1-2, with D maybe TRBD1 (6 bases). The CDR3 loop spans 13 amino acids. Per germline, CDR1 LNHDA and CDR2 SQIVND (reference sequence).

Ten or more counts support this clonotype. This clone may be a read error of a much larger clone one base away. J is TRBJ1-5 and V is TRBV11-2; 7 bases map to TRBD1. Germline CDR1 SGHAT, CDR2 FQNNGV. The junction had 6 bases not matched to a gene; V was cut back by 1 base and J by 3 bases. The CDR3 is 16 amino acids. CDR3 DNA: TGTGCCAGCAGCTTAGTTCCAGGGGGTGCCAATCAGCCCCAGCATTTT. The encoded protein is CASSLVPGGANQPQHF.

This clonotype has a count of ten or more. The chain uses TRBV6-5 and TRBJ1-2, with D hard to call. Germline V gene sequence: CDR1 MNHEY, CDR2 SVGAGI. There are 11 residues in the CDR3. The V end lost 6 bases, the J end lost 3 bases, and 5 bases lay between the germline ends. This CDR3 reads CASRGDYGYTF. CDR3 bases: TGTGCCAGCAGGGGCGACTATGGCTACACCTTC.

This clonotype was seen ten or more times. The rearrangement links TRBV7-3 to TRBJ2-2; 16 nucleotides line up with TRBD2. Germline-derived CDR1 and CDR2 are SGHTA and FQGTGA. The CDR3 totals 18 residues. V shed 1 base, J shed 3 bases, and the junction held 2 bases outside the gene matches. CDR3 region: CASSLKGTSGRDTGELFF. Written as DNA, the CDR3 is TGTGCCAGCAGCTTAAAAGGGACTAGCGGGAGGGACACCGGGGAGCTGTTTTTT. The variable domain in full, completed from reference TRBV7-3 and TRBJ2-2, reads GAGVSQTPSNKVTEKGKYVELRCDPISGHTALYWYRQSLGQGPEFLIYFQGTGAADDSGLPNDRFFAVRPEGSVSTLKIQRTERGDSAVYLCASSLKGTSGRDTGELFFGEGSRLTVL.

This clonotype was detected ten times or more. The rearrangement links TRBV24-1 to TRBJ2-7; 8 bases line up with TRBD1. The V segment lost 10 bases and the J segment 5 bases; nucleotides outside the gene matches: 3. The CDR3 extends over 11 amino acids. Germline V lookup: CDR1 KGHDR, CDR2 SFDVKD. The CDR3 protein is CATRQGNEQYF. CDR3 coding DNA: TGTGCCACTCGACAGGGGAACGAGCAGTACTTC.

This clonotype was seen repeatedly, ten times or more. The genes are TRBV29-1 and TRBJ2-7; no reliable D call. Trimming took off 3 bases at V and 1 base at J, with 7 bases between the two ends. The germline CDR1 and CDR2 sequences are SQVTM and ANQGSEA. This CDR3 region has 12 residues. The CDR3 sequence: CSVEAGSYEQYF. The CDR3 DNA reads as TGCAGCGTTGAGGCAGGTTCCTACGAGCAGTACTTC.

The chain links TRBV4-1 to TRBJ1-5, with 7 bases fitting TRBD1. J lost 7 bases, V lost 2 bases, and 11 bases had no gene match. The germline V gene has CDR1 MGHRA and CDR2 YSYEKL. This CDR3 region has 16 residues. The CDR3 protein is CASSQSGDSVRQPQHF. CDR3 DNA sequence: TGCGCCAGCAGCCAAAGCGGGGACAGCGTACGGCAGCCCCAGCATTTT.

With regard to this clonotype: This may stem from a read error, because a much larger clone lies one nucleotide away. The CDR3 loop is CASTLRGATGELFF. The CDR3 DNA follows: TGTGCCAGTACCTTGAGGGGAGCCACCGGGGAGCTGTTTTTT. The chain carries TRBV19 and TRBJ2-2; D may correspond to TRBD1 or TRBD2 (5 bases each). CDR1 is LNHDA, CDR2 SQIVND, per germline (reference sequence). The CDR3 consists of 14 residues. V lost 7 bases, J lost 4 bases, and 13 bases lay in between.

This chain links TRBV13 with TRBJ2-5, with D perhaps TRBD1 (5 bases). The CDR3 is 15 amino acids. CDR1 is PRHDT and CDR2 is FYEKMQ in the germline V gene (reference sequence). V was pared by 0 bases and J by 3 bases, with 11 bases between. The CDR3: CASSLGWTPKETQYF. Written as DNA, the CDR3 is TGTGCCAGCAGCTTAGGGTGGACACCCAAAGAGACCCAGTACTTC.

Ten or more counts support this clonotype. The chain uses TRBV30 and TRBJ2-7; D uncertain. Trimming stripped 2 bases from V and 1 base from J, with 18 bases between. Per the germline V gene, CDR1 is GTSNPN and CDR2 is SVGIG (reference sequence). The CDR3 is 16 amino acids. CDR3 amino acids: CAWSTRKGSLSYEQYF. For the CDR3, the DNA is TGTGCCTGGAGTACCCGCAAGGGCAGCCTATCCTACGAGCAGTACTTC.